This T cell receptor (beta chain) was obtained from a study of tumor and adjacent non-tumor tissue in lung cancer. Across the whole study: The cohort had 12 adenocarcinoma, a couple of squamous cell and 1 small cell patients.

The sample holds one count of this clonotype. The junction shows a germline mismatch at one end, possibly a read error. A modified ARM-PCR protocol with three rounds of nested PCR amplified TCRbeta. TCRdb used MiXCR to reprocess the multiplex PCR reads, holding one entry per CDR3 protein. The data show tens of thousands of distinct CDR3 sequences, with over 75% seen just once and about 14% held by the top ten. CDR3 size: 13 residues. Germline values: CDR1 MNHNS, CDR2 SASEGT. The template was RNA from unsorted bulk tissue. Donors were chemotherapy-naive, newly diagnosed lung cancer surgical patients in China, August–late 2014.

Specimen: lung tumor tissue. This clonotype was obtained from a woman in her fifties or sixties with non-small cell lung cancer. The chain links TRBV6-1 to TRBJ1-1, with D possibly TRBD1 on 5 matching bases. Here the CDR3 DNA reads TGTGCCAGCAGTGAAGCGCAGGGATGTGAAGCTATCTTT. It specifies CASSEAQGCEAIF.